The clone carrying this T cell receptor (beta chain) was counted ten times or more. With iRepertoire HTBI primers and Arm-PCR of CDR3 regions, TCR beta libraries were built. Each CDR3 protein is one row after TCRdb ran MiXCR on the multiplex PCR reads. The repertoire has 350,000 to 500,000 distinct CDR3 sequences, 14% of them found once; the top ten carry roughly 18%. The data were obtained in a study of regulatory T cells in long-lasting Graves disease. The CDR3 runs to 13 residues. The V and J ends lost 5 bases and 5 bases, in that order; junction bases with no gene match: 6. Germline values: CDR1 SGHRS, CDR2 YFSETQ. The time point was: newly diagnosed GD, antithyroid drugs for less than 3 months. Preparation of the TCR library used RNA extracted from PBMCs. These records were also assigned to another study, of T cells in Graves' hyperthyroidism and ophthalmopathy. That work adds: Diagnoses used clinical symptoms, serum thyroxine and TRAb, thyroid ultrasound and orbital computed tomography.

The input for sequencing was peripheral blood mononuclear cells (PBMCs), taken at new diagnosis, from a patient treated with antithyroid drugs. This rearrangement joins TRBV5-1 to TRBJ2-7; TRBD1 matches 8 bases. The clonotype originates from a woman aged 50 to 60 with Graves disease. The CDR3 DNA is TGCGCCAGCAGACAGGACAGGGTCAACGAGCAGTACTTC. It specifies CASRQDRVNEQYF. Based on the CDR3 plus reference TRBV5-1 and TRBJ2-7, the full variable domain is KAGVTQTPRYLIKTRGQQVTLSCSPISGHRSVSWYQQTPGQGLQFLFEYFSETQRNKGNFPGRFSGRQFSNSRSEMNVSTLELGDSALYLCASRQDRVNEQYFGPGTRLTVT.